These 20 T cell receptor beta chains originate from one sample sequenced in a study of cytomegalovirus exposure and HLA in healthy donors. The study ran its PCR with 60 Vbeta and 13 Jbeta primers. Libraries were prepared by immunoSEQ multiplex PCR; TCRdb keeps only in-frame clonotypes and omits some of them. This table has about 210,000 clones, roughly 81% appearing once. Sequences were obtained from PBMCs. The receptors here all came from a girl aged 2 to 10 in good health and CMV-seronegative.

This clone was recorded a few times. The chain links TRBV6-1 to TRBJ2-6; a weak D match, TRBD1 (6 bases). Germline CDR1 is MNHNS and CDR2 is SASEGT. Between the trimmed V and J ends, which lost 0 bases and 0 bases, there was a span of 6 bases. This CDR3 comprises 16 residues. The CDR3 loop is CASSEAGHSGANVLTF. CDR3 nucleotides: TGTGCCAGCAGTGAAGCGGGACACTCTGGGGCCAACGTCCTGACTTTC.

The CDR3 spells CASSLVPGGTDTQYF. The CDR3 DNA sequence: TGTGCCAGCAGCTTAGTTCCAGGAGGTACAGATACGCAGTATTTT. The J gene is TRBJ2-3, the V gene TRBV7-6, with D possibly matching TRBD2 (5 bases). The V gene lost 1 base and the J gene lost 3 bases, with 11 bases spanning the gap. The CDR3 covers 15 residues. Germline loops: CDR1 SGHVS, CDR2 FNYEAQ.

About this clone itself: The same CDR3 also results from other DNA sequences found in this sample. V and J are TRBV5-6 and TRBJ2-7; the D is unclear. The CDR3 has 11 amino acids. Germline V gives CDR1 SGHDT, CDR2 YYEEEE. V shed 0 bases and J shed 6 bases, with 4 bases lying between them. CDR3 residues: CASSLGGEQYF. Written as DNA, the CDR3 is TGTGCCAGCAGCTTGGGCGGCGAGCAGTACTTC.

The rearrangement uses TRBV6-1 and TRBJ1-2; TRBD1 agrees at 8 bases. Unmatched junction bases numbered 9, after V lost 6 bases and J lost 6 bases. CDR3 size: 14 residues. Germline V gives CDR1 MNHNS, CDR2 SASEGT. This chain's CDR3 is CASSQDRVKDGYTF. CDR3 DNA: TGTGCCAGCAGCCAGGACAGGGTAAAGGATGGCTACACCTTC.

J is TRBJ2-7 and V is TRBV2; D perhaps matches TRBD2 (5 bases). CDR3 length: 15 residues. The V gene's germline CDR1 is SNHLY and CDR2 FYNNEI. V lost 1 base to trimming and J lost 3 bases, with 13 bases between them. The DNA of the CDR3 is TGTGCCAGCAGTGAAGTAGCGAAAAAACTCTACGAGCAGTACTTC. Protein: CASSEVAKKLYEQYF.

As DNA, the CDR3 is TGCGCCAGCAGCCAAGATCCGAGACATCTCTCCTACGAGCAGTACTTC. Protein: CASSQDPRHLSYEQYF. The chain uses TRBV4-1 and TRBJ2-7; D not resolved. The CDR3 contains 16 residues. The germline V and J ends were trimmed by 0 bases and 0 bases, with 12 bases remaining between them. CDR1 MGHRA and CDR2 YSYEKL come from the germline V gene.

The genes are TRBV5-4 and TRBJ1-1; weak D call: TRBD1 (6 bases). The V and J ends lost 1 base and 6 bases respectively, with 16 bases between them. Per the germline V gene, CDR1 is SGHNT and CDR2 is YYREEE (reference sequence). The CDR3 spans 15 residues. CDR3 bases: TGTGCCAGCAGCTTGCCCCAGGGGCTGGGGGCTGAAGCTTTCTTT. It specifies CASSLPQGLGAEAFF. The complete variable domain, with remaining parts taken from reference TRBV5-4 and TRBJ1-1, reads ETGVTQSPTHLIKTRGQQVTLRCSSQSGHNTVSWYQQALGQGPQFIFQYYREEENGRGNFPPRFSGLQFPNYSSELNVNALELDDSALYLCASSLPQGLGAEAFFGQGTRLTVV.

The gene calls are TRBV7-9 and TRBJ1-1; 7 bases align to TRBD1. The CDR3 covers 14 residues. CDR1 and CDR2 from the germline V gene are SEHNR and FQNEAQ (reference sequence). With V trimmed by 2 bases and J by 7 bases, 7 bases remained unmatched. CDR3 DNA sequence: TGTGCCAGCAGCTTAACAGGGGAGTACGGTGAAGCTTTCTTT. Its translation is CASSLTGEYGEAFF.

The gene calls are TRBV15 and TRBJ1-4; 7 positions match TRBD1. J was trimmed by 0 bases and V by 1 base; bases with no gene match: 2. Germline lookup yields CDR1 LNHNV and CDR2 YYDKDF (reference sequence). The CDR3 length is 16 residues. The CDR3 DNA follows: TGTGCCACCAGCAGAGGAACAGGGGCAACTAATGAAAAACTGTTTTTT. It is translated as CATSRGTGATNEKLFF.

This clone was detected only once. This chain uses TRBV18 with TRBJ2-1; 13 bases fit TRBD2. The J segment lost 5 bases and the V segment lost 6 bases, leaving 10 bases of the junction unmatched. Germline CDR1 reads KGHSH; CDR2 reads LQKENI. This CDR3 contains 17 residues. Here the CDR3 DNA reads TGTGCCAGCTCGCCGACATCCGGGACTAGCGGGAACAATGAGCAGTTCTTC. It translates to CASSPTSGTSGNNEQFF.

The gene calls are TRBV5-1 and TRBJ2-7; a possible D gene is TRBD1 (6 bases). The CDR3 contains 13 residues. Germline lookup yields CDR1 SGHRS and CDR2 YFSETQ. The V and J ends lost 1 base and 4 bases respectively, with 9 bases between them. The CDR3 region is CASSLTGMYEQYF. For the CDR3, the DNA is TGCGCCAGCAGCTTGACAGGGATGTACGAGCAGTACTTC.

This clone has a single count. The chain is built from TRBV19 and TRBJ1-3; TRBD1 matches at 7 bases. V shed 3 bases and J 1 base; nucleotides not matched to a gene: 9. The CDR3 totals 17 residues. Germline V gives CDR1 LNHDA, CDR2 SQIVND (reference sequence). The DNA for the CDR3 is TGTGCCAGTAGTATGCCCGGGACAGCCGTTTCTGGAAACACCATATATTTT. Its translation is CASSMPGTAVSGNTIYF.

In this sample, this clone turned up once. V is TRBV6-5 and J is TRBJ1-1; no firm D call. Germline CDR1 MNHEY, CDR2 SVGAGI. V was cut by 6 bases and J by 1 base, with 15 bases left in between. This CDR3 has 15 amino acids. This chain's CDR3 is CASSSDRGRNTEAFF. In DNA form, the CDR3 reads TGTGCCAGCAGCTCCGATCGGGGTCGGAACACTGAAGCTTTCTTT.

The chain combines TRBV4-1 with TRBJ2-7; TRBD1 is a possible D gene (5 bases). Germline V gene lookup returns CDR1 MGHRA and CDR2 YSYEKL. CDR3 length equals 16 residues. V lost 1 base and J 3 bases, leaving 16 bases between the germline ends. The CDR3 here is CASSQGPDSTGYEQYF. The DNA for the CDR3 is TGCGCCAGCAGCCAAGGACCCGACAGCACAGGCTACGAGCAGTACTTC.

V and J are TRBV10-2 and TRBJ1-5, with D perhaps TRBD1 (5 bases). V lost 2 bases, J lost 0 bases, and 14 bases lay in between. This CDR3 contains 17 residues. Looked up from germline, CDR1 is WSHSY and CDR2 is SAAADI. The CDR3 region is CASSEPGLTLSNQPQHF. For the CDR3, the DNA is TGCGCCAGCAGTGAGCCGGGACTGACTCTTAGCAATCAGCCCCAGCATTTT.

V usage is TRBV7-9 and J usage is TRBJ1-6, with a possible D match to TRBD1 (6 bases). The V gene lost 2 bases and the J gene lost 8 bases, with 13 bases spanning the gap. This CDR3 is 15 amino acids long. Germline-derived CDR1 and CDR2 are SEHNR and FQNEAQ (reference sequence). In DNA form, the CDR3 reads TGTGCCAGCAGCTTAACGGGGCAGGGGCATTCACCCCTCCACTTT. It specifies CASSLTGQGHSPLHF.

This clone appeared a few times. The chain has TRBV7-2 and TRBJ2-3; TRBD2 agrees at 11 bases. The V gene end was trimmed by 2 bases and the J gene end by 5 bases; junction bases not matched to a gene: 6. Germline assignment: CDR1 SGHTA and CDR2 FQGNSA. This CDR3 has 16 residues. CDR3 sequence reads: CASSLLVLAGGDTQYF. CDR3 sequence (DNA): TGTGCCAGCAGCTTACTAGTGCTAGCGGGGGGAGATACGCAGTATTTT.

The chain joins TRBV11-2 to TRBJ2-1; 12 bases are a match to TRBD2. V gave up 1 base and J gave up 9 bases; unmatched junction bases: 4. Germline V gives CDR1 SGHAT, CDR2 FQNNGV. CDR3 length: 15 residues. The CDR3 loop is CASSLGASGRGEQFF. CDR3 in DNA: TGTGCCAGCAGCTTAGGGGCTAGCGGGAGGGGTGAGCAGTTCTTC. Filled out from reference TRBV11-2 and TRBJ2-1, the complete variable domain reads EAGVAQSPRYKIIEKRQSVAFWCNPISGHATLYWYQQILGQGPKLLIQFQNNGVVDDSQLPKDRFSAERLKGVDSTLKIQPAKLEDSAVYLCASSLGASGRGEQFFGPGTRLTVL.

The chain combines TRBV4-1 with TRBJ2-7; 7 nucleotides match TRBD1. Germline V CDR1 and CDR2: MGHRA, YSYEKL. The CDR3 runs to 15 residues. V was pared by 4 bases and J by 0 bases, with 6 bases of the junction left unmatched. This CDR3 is CASSLQGQSSYEQYF. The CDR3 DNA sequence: TGCGCCAGCAGCCTACAGGGACAGAGCTCCTACGAGCAGTACTTC.

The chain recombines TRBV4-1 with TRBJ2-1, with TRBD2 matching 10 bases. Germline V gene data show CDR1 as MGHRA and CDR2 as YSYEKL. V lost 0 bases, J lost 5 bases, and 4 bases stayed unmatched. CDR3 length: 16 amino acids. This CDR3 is CASSQDIGLADNEQFF. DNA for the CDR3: TGCGCCAGCAGCCAAGACATCGGACTAGCGGACAATGAGCAGTTCTTC.